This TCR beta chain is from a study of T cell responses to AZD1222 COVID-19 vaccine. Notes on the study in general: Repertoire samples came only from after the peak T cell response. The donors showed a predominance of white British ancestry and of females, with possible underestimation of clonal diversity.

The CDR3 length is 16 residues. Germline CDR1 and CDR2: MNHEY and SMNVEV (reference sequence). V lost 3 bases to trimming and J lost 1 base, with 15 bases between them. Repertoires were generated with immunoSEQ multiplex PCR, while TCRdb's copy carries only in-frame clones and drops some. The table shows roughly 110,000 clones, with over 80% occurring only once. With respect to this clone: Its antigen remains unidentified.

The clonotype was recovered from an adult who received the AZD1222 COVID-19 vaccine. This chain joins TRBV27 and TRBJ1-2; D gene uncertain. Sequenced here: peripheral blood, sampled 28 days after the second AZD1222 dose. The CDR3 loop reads CASSLSSADLNYGYTF. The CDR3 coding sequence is TGTGCCAGCAGTTTGTCGTCAGCGGATCTTAACTATGGCTACACCTTC.